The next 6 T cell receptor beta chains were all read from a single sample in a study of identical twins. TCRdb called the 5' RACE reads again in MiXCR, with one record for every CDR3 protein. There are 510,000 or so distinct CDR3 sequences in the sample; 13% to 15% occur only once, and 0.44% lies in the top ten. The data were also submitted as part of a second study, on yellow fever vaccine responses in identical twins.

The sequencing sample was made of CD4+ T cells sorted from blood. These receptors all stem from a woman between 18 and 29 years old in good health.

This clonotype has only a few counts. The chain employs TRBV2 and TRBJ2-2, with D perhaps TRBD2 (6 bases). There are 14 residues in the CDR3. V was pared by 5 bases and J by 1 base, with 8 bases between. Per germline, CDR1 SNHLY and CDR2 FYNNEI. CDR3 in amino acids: CASSRDWNTGELFF. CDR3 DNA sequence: TGTGCCAGCAGTCGGGACTGGAACACCGGGGAGCTGTTTTTT. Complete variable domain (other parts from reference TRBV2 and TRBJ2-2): EPEVTQTPSHQVTQMGQEVILRCVPISNHLYFYWYRQILGQKVEFLVSFYNNEISEKSEIFDDQFSVERPDGSNFTLKIRSTKLEDSAMYFCASSRDWNTGELFFGEGSRLTVL.

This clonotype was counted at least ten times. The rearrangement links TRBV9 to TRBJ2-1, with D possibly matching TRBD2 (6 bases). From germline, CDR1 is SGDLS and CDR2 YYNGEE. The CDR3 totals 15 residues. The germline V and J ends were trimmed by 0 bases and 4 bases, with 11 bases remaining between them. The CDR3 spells CASSVAGDEYNEQFF. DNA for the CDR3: TGTGCCAGCAGCGTAGCGGGAGACGAGTACAATGAGCAGTTCTTC.

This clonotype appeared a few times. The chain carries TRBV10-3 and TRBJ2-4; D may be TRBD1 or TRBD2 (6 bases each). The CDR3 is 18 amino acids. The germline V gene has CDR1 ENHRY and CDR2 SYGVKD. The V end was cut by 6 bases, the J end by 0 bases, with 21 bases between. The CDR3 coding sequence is TGTGCCATCAGAGGGGGGCGTGAAACCGCCATAGCCAAAAACATTCAGTACTTC. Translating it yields CAIRGGRETAIAKNIQYF.

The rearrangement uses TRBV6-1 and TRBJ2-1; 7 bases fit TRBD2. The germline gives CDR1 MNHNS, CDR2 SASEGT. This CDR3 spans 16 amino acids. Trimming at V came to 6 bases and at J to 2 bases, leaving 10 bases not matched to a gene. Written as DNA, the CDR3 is TGTGCCAGCAGGCCAGGCGGCGGGAGACCCTACAATGAGCAGTTCTTC. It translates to CASRPGGGRPYNEQFF.

The CDR3 nucleotides read TGTGCCAGCAGATCCAGCGGGACTTTCAATGAGCAGTTCTTC. Translation: CASRSSGTFNEQFF. The genes are TRBV3-1 and TRBJ2-1; 7 bases fit TRBD2. The CDR3 length is 14 residues. Germline CDR1 is LGHDT and CDR2 is YNNKEL (reference sequence). With 6 bases clipped from V and 6 bases from J, the junction kept 8 bases outside the gene matches.

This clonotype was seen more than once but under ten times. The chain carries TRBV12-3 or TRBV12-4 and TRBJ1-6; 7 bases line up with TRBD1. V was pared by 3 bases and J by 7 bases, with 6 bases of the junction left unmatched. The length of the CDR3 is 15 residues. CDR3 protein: CASSFEGARNSPLHF. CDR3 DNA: TGTGCCAGCAGTTTTGAGGGGGCACGGAATTCACCCCTCCACTTT.